This paragraph reports one T cell receptor (beta chain). MiXCR, run by TCRdb on the reads, gives a single entry per CDR3 protein. The sample yields some 18,000 distinct CDR3 sequences, more than 8.5% seen once. The sample is drawn from a study of type 1 regulatory T cells. In the study overall: T-allo10 is an in vitro-generated, Tr1-enriched CD4 T cell product specific for alloantigen.

The germline V and J ends were trimmed by 0 bases and 5 bases, with 8 bases remaining between them. The germline V gene has CDR1 SGDLS and CDR2 YYNGEE. The CDR3 loop spans 13 amino acids. The receptor comes from a human donor in good health. The J gene is TRBJ2-5, the V gene TRBV9, with a tentative D call TRBD2 (5 bases). The sequenced material came from CD4+ T cells, either the whole sample or a sorted fraction (not recorded which). CDR3 residues: CASSVGIAETQYF. Here the CDR3 DNA reads TGTGCCAGCAGCGTAGGAATAGCGGAGACCCAGTACTTC. The full variable domain, rest sourced from reference TRBV9 and TRBJ2-5, is DSGVTQTPKHLITATGQRVTLRCSPRSGDLSVYWYQQSLDQGLQFLIQYYNGEERAKGNILERFSAQQFPDLHSELNLSSLELGDSALYFCASSVGIAETQYFGPGTRLLVL.